Listed below are T cell receptor beta chains from one sample, sequenced in a study of post-analysis software for immune sequencing data. A single record per CDR3 protein comes from TCRdb applying MiXCR to the PCR reads. Among over 700,000 distinct CDR3 sequences, approximately 30% were seen once, and the ten largest hold more than 0.55%. Input material: blood. The source is a girl under 18 with multiple sclerosis. CDR3s include the opening cysteine and the closing phenylalanine or tryptophan. Fields, in order: clone size, J gene, D gene, V gene, CDR3 protein, CDR3 DNA. D genes are given only for firm matches. Clone size is not always given. Where it is, it says once, few, many or a class for expanded clones.

size: few
J: TRBJ1-5
D: TRBD1
V: TRBV5-6
CDR3: CASSLKRQGAGQPQHF
DNA: TGTGCCAGCAGCTTGAAGCGACAGGGGGCCGGACAGCCCCAGCATTTT

size: NA
J: TRBJ2-7
D: NA
V: TRBV7-2
CDR3: CASSFGRARNEQYF
DNA: TGTGCCAGCAGCTTCGGGCGGGCAAGAAACGAGCAGTACTTC

size: NA
J: TRBJ2-7
D: NA
V: TRBV9
CDR3: CASSAGAAPYEQYF
DNA: TGTGCCAGCAGCGCCGGGGCGGCCCCCTACGAGCAGTACTTC

size: few
J: TRBJ2-1
D: NA
V: TRBV29-1
CDR3: CSVALSSYNEQFF
DNA: TGCAGCGTTGCTCTGAGCTCCTACAATGAGCAGTTCTTC

size: NA
J: TRBJ2-1
D: NA
V: TRBV6-2/TRBV6-3
CDR3: CASSYGFSAYNEQFF
DNA: TGTGCCAGCAGTTACGGGTTTAGCGCGTACAATGAGCAGTTCTTC

size: NA
J: TRBJ1-5
D: TRBD1
V: TRBV20-1
CDR3: CSASARGPHQPQHF
DNA: TGCAGTGCTAGTGCCAGGGGGCCCCATCAGCCCCAGCATTTT

size: NA
J: TRBJ1-4
D: TRBD1
V: TRBV20-1
CDR3: CSARTTGEVDEKLFF
DNA: TGCAGTGCTAGAACGACAGGGGAAGTGGATGAAAAACTGTTTTTT

size: few
J: TRBJ2-7
D: NA
V: TRBV7-2
CDR3: CASSFTGSAYEQYF
DNA: TGTGCCAGCAGCTTCACAGGATCTGCCTACGAGCAGTACTTC

size: few
J: TRBJ1-5
D: NA
V: TRBV4-1
CDR3: CASSQAREQPQHF
DNA: TGCGCCAGCAGCCAAGCCCGGGAACAGCCCCAGCATTTT

size: few
J: TRBJ2-7
D: NA
V: TRBV27
CDR3: CASSTNWAGVHEQYF
DNA: TGTGCCAGCAGCACCAATTGGGCAGGGGTCCACGAGCAGTACTTC

size: NA
J: TRBJ1-1
D: NA
V: TRBV29-1
CDR3: CSVEEGWTEAFF
DNA: TGCAGCGTTGAAGAGGGGTGGACTGAAGCTTTCTTT

size: NA
J: TRBJ2-1
D: NA
V: TRBV6-5
CDR3: CASSLKTGTYGPNEQFF
DNA: TGTGCCAGCAGTTTAAAAACCGGGACTTATGGTCCCAATGAGCAGTTCTTC

size: few
J: TRBJ1-1
D: NA
V: TRBV6-5
CDR3: CASSYSTNTEAFF
DNA: TGTGCCAGCAGTTACTCGACAAACACTGAAGCTTTCTTT

size: once
J: TRBJ2-5
D: NA
V: TRBV7-6
CDR3: CASSLATEGETQYF
DNA: TGTGCCAGCAGCTTAGCGACGGAGGGGGAGACCCAGTACTTC

size: NA
J: TRBJ2-5
D: NA
V: TRBV20-1
CDR3: CSAPIDTPSFDSEQYF
DNA: TGCAGTGCCCCAATTGACACCCCCTCCTTTGACTCGGAGCAGTACTTC

size: many
J: TRBJ1-5
D: NA
V: TRBV20-1
CDR3: CSASEGRGEVQPQHF
DNA: TGCAGTGCTAGCGAGGGAAGGGGGGAGGTTCAGCCCCAGCATTTT

size: few
J: TRBJ2-4
D: NA
V: TRBV27
CDR3: CASSLAGNAKNIQYF
DNA: TGTGCCAGCAGTTTGGCAGGGAACGCCAAAAACATTCAGTACTTC

size: few
J: TRBJ2-5
D: NA
V: TRBV5-1
CDR3: CASSLVPPWETQYF
DNA: TGCGCCAGCAGCTTGGTTCCGCCTTGGGAGACCCAGTACTTC

size: few
J: TRBJ2-3
D: TRBD2
V: TRBV9
CDR3: CASSVGLAGTTDTQYF
DNA: TGTGCCAGCAGCGTAGGACTAGCGGGAACCACAGATACGCAGTATTTT

size: NA
J: TRBJ2-7
D: TRBD2
V: TRBV5-1
CDR3: CASSVGLAENSYEQYF
DNA: TGCGCCAGCAGCGTGGGACTAGCGGAAAATTCCTACGAGCAGTACTTC

size: NA
J: TRBJ2-1
D: NA
V: TRBV14
CDR3: CASSQGRPGAQFF
DNA: TGTGCCAGCAGCCAGGGCCGCCCAGGGGCGCAGTTCTTC

size: few
J: TRBJ1-2
D: TRBD1
V: TRBV28
CDR3: CASSMTGVGYTF
DNA: TGTGCCAGCAGTATGACAGGGGTGGGCTACACCTTC

size: NA
J: TRBJ1-1
D: NA
V: TRBV7-9
CDR3: CASSRGTGVSNTEAFF
DNA: TGTGCCAGCAGCCGGGGAACCGGGGTCTCGAACACTGAAGCTTTCTTT

size: NA
J: TRBJ1-4
D: NA
V: TRBV12-3/TRBV12-4
CDR3: CASSFVGVNEKLFF
DNA: TGTGCCAGCAGTTTTGTCGGAGTTAATGAAAAACTGTTTTTT

size: NA
J: TRBJ1-2
D: NA
V: TRBV29-1
CDR3: CSVESLENYGYTF
DNA: TGCAGCGTTGAGTCTCTGGAAAACTATGGCTACACCTTC

size: few
J: TRBJ1-5
D: NA
V: TRBV6-6
CDR3: CASSYSKRARDNQPQHF
DNA: TGTGCCAGCAGTTACTCGAAACGGGCGCGGGACAATCAGCCCCAGCATTTT

size: few
J: TRBJ1-5
D: NA
V: TRBV12-3/TRBV12-4
CDR3: CASSSGWTGNQPQHF
DNA: TGTGCCAGCAGCTCGGGTTGGACCGGCAATCAGCCCCAGCATTTT

size: NA
J: TRBJ2-7
D: NA
V: TRBV20-1
CDR3: CSACRGGTGSGYEQYF
DNA: TGCAGTGCTTGCCGGGGGGGGACAGGGTCGGGCTACGAGCAGTACTTC

size: NA
J: TRBJ1-4
D: TRBD1
V: TRBV27
CDR3: CASSFLGTGNEKLFF
DNA: TGTGCCAGCAGTTTTCTCGGGACAGGGAATGAAAAACTGTTTTTT

size: NA
J: TRBJ2-6
D: TRBD1
V: TRBV18
CDR3: CASSDRDAGANVLTF
DNA: TGTGCCAGCTCGGACAGGGACGCCGGGGCCAACGTCCTGACTTTC

size: NA
J: TRBJ1-1
D: NA
V: TRBV18
CDR3: CASSPQAGRDTEAFF
DNA: TGTGCCAGCTCACCCCAGGCGGGGAGGGACACTGAAGCTTTCTTT

size: NA
J: TRBJ2-3
D: TRBD2
V: TRBV12-3/TRBV12-4
CDR3: CASRTGTSGYTDTQYF
DNA: TGTGCCAGCAGAACGGGGACTAGCGGTTACACAGATACGCAGTATTTT

size: few
J: TRBJ2-3
D: TRBD2
V: TRBV9
CDR3: CASSLRAGALTDTQYF
DNA: TGTGCCAGCAGCCTCAGAGCGGGAGCGCTCACAGATACGCAGTATTTT

size: few
J: TRBJ2-1
D: TRBD1
V: TRBV7-2
CDR3: CASSVGTGEQFF
DNA: TGTGCCAGCAGCGTTGGGACAGGGGAGCAGTTCTTC

size: NA
J: TRBJ2-1
D: TRBD2
V: TRBV12-3/TRBV12-4
CDR3: CASSRRVGGGSYNEQFF
DNA: TGTGCCAGCAGTCGCAGAGTGGGCGGGGGGTCCTACAATGAGCAGTTCTTC

size: NA
J: TRBJ2-5
D: NA
V: TRBV20-1
CDR3: CSALPGLGETQYF
DNA: TGCAGTGCTCTTCCGGGACTCGGAGAGACCCAGTACTTC

size: many
J: TRBJ2-1
D: TRBD2
V: TRBV20-1
CDR3: CSASGLAGGHYNEQFF
DNA: TGCAGTGCCTCCGGACTAGCGGGAGGTCACTACAATGAGCAGTTCTTC

size: NA
J: TRBJ1-1
D: TRBD1
V: TRBV18
CDR3: CASSSRGPSSTEAFF
DNA: TGTGCCAGCTCATCCAGGGGGCCCAGTTCCACTGAAGCTTTCTTT

size: NA
J: TRBJ2-7
D: NA
V: TRBV6-2/TRBV6-3
CDR3: CASSPAVGLRGEQYF
DNA: TGTGCCAGCAGCCCCGCGGTGGGGTTAAGGGGCGAGCAGTACTTC

size: few
J: TRBJ2-1
D: NA
V: TRBV29-1
CDR3: CSGGNTLGNEQFF
DNA: TGCAGCGGGGGTAACACCCTGGGGAATGAGCAGTTCTTC

size: NA
J: TRBJ2-7
D: NA
V: TRBV7-2
CDR3: CASSFQSSVNGEQYF
DNA: TGTGCCAGCAGCTTTCAGTCTTCGGTGAACGGCGAGCAGTACTTC